Each of the 20 T cell receptor beta chains below was sequenced from the same sample in a study of early T cells in non-severe SARS-CoV-2 infection. From the 5' RACE reads, TCRdb called clonotypes with MiXCR, one entry per CDR3 protein. The sample consists of approximately 97,000 distinct CDR3 sequences, 8% to 13% of them appearing once. Sequencing was performed on whole blood, taken at baseline. Receptor source: an adult who was a healthcare worker with PCR-confirmed SARS-CoV-2 infection or an uninfected control (not recorded which).

This clonotype has more than one count but fewer than ten. This rearrangement joins TRBV29-1 to TRBJ2-7; D is possibly TRBD2 (5 bases). The CDR3 length is 12 residues. Germline V lookup: CDR1 SQVTM, CDR2 ANQGSEA. Deletions cut 6 bases from V and 3 bases from J, with 12 bases between. CDR3 bases: TGCAGCGTCGAGGAGGCAGGCTACGAGCAGTACTTC. Translating gives CSVEEAGYEQYF.

This clonotype has at least ten counts. The chain joins TRBV12-3 or TRBV12-4 to TRBJ1-2; tentatively, D is TRBD1 (5 bases). Between the trimmed V and J ends, which lost 6 bases and 4 bases, there was a span of 15 bases. CDR3 length: 14 amino acids. CDR3 sequence: CASSLPTEPYGYTF. The CDR3 bases are TGTGCCAGCAGCTTGCCGACAGAACCCTATGGCTACACCTTC.

This chain links TRBV6-2 or TRBV6-3 with TRBJ1-1; D is unresolved. The CDR3 totals 13 residues. The V and J ends lost 7 bases and 3 bases respectively, with 12 bases between them. Germline V gives CDR1 MNHEY, CDR2 SVGEGT. DNA of the CDR3: TGTGCCAGCAAGCGACTTGCGTACACTGAAGCTTTCTTT. Its protein product is CASKRLAYTEAFF.

This clonotype was detected ten times or more. The genes are TRBV2 and TRBJ1-1, with D unresolved. Trimming took off 7 bases at V and 5 bases at J, with 11 bases between the two ends. The germline V gene has CDR1 SNHLY and CDR2 FYNNEI. The CDR3 covers 12 residues. In DNA, the CDR3 is TGTGCCAGCATCTTGGCGGGAACTGAAGCTTTCTTT. This translates into CASILAGTEAFF.

This clonotype was counted ten times or more. The chain couples TRBV6-5 to TRBJ1-2, with D uncertain. The germline V and J ends were trimmed by 8 bases and 5 bases, with 9 bases remaining between them. Germline V gene data show CDR1 as MNHEY and CDR2 as SVGAGI. The CDR3 runs to 11 residues. CDR3 residues: CASSSGYGYTF. The DNA for the CDR3 is TGTGCCAGCTCGTCCGGGTATGGCTACACCTTC.

The chain links TRBV12-3 or TRBV12-4 to TRBJ2-1; 8 bases map to TRBD1. The CDR3 runs to 15 residues. The V segment lost 5 bases and the J segment 9 bases; nucleotides outside the gene matches: 12. CDR3: CASSPRIAGGTEQFF. CDR3 DNA: TGTGCCAGCAGTCCTCGCATAGCAGGGGGCACTGAGCAGTTCTTC.

Only a few counts were recorded for this clonotype. The chain links TRBV7-2 to TRBJ1-6; D uncertain. This CDR3 spans 14 amino acids. Germline-derived CDR1 and CDR2 are SGHTA and FQGNSA. V was clipped by 1 base and J by 4 bases, with 5 bases between them. CDR3: CASSLGGYNSPLHF. DNA for the CDR3: TGTGCCAGCAGCTTAGGCGGGTATAATTCACCCCTCCACTTT.

The chain uses TRBV19 and TRBJ2-1, with 7 bases fitting TRBD2. V shed 4 bases and J 0 bases; nucleotides not matched to a gene: 6. The length of the CDR3 is 16 residues. Germline V CDR1 and CDR2: LNHDA, SQIVND (reference sequence). CDR3 bases: TGTGCCAGTAGTACCCTGCGGGAGACCTCCTACAATGAGCAGTTCTTC. Protein sequence: CASSTLRETSYNEQFF.

This clonotype was seen a few times. The genes are TRBV12-2 and TRBJ2-7; the DNA was not compared with TRBD2, the D call given in the table. TRBV12-2 has pseudogene status. This CDR3 is built from 15 residues. CDR3 sequence reads: CASRSDRGGRYEQYF. DNA of the CDR3: TGTGCAAGTCGCTCCGACCGGGGAGGGAGGTACGAGCAGTACTTC.

This clonotype was observed a few times. The chain has TRBV5-6 and TRBJ2-7; 10 bases match TRBD2. Germline values: CDR1 SGHDT, CDR2 YYEEEE. The CDR3 spans 14 residues. Unmatched junction bases numbered 6, after V lost 4 bases and J lost 5 bases. CDR3 in DNA: TGTGCCAGCAGCGAAGCGGGGGGGCCCGACGAGCAGTACTTC. Protein sequence: CASSEAGGPDEQYF.

V and J are TRBV19 and TRBJ2-1, with D uncertain. The length of the CDR3 is 15 residues. Germline assignment: CDR1 LNHDA and CDR2 SQIVND (reference sequence). Between the trimmed V and J ends, which lost 1 base and 2 bases, there was a span of 9 bases. The CDR3 coding sequence is TGTGCCAGTAGTATAGGACCCACCCCCTACAATGAGCAGTTCTTC. This gives the protein CASSIGPTPYNEQFF.

This clonotype has more than one count but fewer than ten. The CDR3 spells CASSLGQGAYEQYF. The DNA of the CDR3 is TGTGCCAGCAGCTTGGGACAGGGAGCCTACGAGCAGTACTTC. The rearrangement joins TRBV5-5 to TRBJ2-7, with 7 bases fitting TRBD1. Germline lookup yields CDR1 SGHKS and CDR2 YYEKEE (reference sequence). This CDR3 spans 14 amino acids. Losses at the gene ends were 0 bases for V and 2 bases for J; bases not matched to a gene: 2.

The chain couples TRBV29-1 to TRBJ2-3; D perhaps matches TRBD1 (6 bases). This CDR3 contains 13 residues. Germline CDR1 reads SQVTM; CDR2 reads ANQGSEA. V lost 4 bases and J lost 3, with 11 bases in between. CDR3 nucleotides: TGCAGCGTTGGGGGGCCTAATACAGATACGCAGTATTTT. Protein: CSVGGPNTDTQYF.

This clonotype appeared a few times. This chain joins TRBV3-1 and TRBJ2-1; D remains unclear. The CDR3 runs 13 residues. Trimming took off 0 bases at V and 13 bases at J, with 13 bases between the two ends. Germline CDR1 reads LGHDT; CDR2 reads YNNKEL (reference sequence). CDR3 nucleotides: TGTGCCAGCAGCCAAGATCGGCGCACACCTCAGTTCTTC. It specifies CASSQDRRTPQFF.

J is TRBJ2-4 and V is TRBV20-1; 8 bases fit TRBD1. Germline assignment: CDR1 DFQATT and CDR2 SNEGSKA (reference sequence). CDR3 length equals 16 residues. Trimming cost V 2 bases and J 1 base; bases outside gene matches: 7. The CDR3 loop reads CSARQGADEAKNIQYF. In DNA, the CDR3 is TGCAGTGCTAGACAGGGGGCTGATGAGGCCAAAAACATTCAGTACTTC.

The rearrangement uses TRBV29-1 and TRBJ1-1, with D hard to call. Germline V gives CDR1 SQVTM, CDR2 ANQGSEA. This CDR3 has 13 amino acids. V was cut by 2 bases and J by 4 bases, with 11 bases left in between. The CDR3 sequence is CSVELFSGTEAFF. The CDR3 coding sequence is TGCAGCGTTGAACTCTTCTCGGGCACTGAAGCTTTCTTT.

The sample holds a few counts of this clonotype. This chain links TRBV5-4 with TRBJ2-3; 11 nucleotides agree with TRBD2. V was clipped by 4 bases and J by 1 base; unmatched bases: 2. The V gene's germline CDR1 is SGHNT and CDR2 YYREEE (reference sequence). CDR3 length: 15 amino acids. In DNA form, the CDR3 reads TGTGCCAGCAGCGAGACTAGCGGGGGCACAGATACGCAGTATTTT. It is translated as CASSETSGGTDTQYF.

V and J are TRBV7-9 and TRBJ2-2; tentative D call: TRBD1 (5 bases). V lost 5 bases, J lost 7 bases, and 11 bases lay in between. The germline V gene has CDR1 SEHNR and CDR2 FQNEAQ (reference sequence). This CDR3 is 13 amino acids long. Here the CDR3 DNA reads TGTGCCAGCAGCCCCCAGCAGGGCGGGGAGCTGTTTTTT. Encoded protein: CASSPQQGGELFF.

This chain joins TRBV2 and TRBJ2-2, with a possible D match to TRBD2 (5 bases). Germline V gene lookup returns CDR1 SNHLY and CDR2 FYNNEI. The CDR3 runs to 13 residues. The V and J ends lost 3 bases and 7 bases respectively, with 9 bases between them. The CDR3 DNA sequence: TGTGCCAGCAGTGATTGGGAGATCGGGGAGCTGTTTTTT. Translated, it gives CASSDWEIGELFF.

This clonotype was seen many times. The chain is built from TRBV9 and TRBJ1-4; D is unclear. The CDR3 consists of 12 residues. V gave up 0 bases and J gave up 10 bases, with 7 bases separating them. Germline CDR1 and CDR2: SGDLS and YYNGEE. CDR3 in DNA: TGTGCCAGCAGCGTAGGTTTTGGAAAACTGTTTTTT. Protein product: CASSVGFGKLFF.